One sample yielded the 3 T cell receptor beta chains listed below, sequenced in a study of shared clonotypes between healthy human individuals. Profiled with immunoSEQ multiplex PCR; TCRdb holds only in-frame clones, not every one. Among over a million clones listed, around 95% were seen once. Sequencing input: naive CD4+ T cells sorted from blood. This sample's subset: CD45RA+ positively selected. These receptors all stem from a man under 40 in good health.

With respect to this clone: This same CDR3 is encoded by further DNA sequences in the sample. The chain combines TRBV28 with TRBJ1-2; 8 nucleotides match TRBD1. This CDR3 spans 13 amino acids. Germline CDR1 is MDHEN and CDR2 is SYDVKM. J lost 8 bases, V lost 2 bases, and 4 bases had no gene match. CDR3 nucleotide sequence: TGTGCCAGCAGTTTACAGGGGGCTGGCGGCTACACCTTC. Translation: CASSLQGAGGYTF.

V gene TRBV27 combines with J gene TRBJ2-2, with 10 bases aligning to TRBD2. CDR3 length equals 17 residues. The V and J ends lost 3 bases and 6 bases, in that order; junction bases with no gene match: 10. CDR1 MNHEY and CDR2 SMNVEV come from the germline V gene (reference sequence). CDR3 loop: CASSLNVAGGRAGELFF. The CDR3 coding sequence is TGTGCCAGCAGTTTGAACGTAGCGGGAGGACGAGCCGGGGAGCTGTTTTTT.

This clone is a singleton in its sample. The chain joins TRBV28 to TRBJ2-7, with a possible D match to TRBD1 (6 bases). The V gene lost 5 bases and the J gene lost 2 bases, with 22 bases spanning the gap. CDR1 and CDR2 (germline): MDHEN, SYDVKM. The CDR3 loop spans 17 amino acids. The DNA for the CDR3 is TGTGCCAGCAGTCTCACAGGGTCGATTACAGGAACCTACGAGCAGTACTTC. The encoded protein is CASSLTGSITGTYEQYF. Variable domain in full (rest from reference TRBV28 and TRBJ2-7): DVKVTQSSRYLVKRTGEKVFLECVQDMDHENMFWYRQDPGLGLRLIYFSYDVKMKEKGDIPEGYSVSREKKERFSLILESASTNQTSMYLCASSLTGSITGTYEQYFGPGTRLTVT.